This T cell receptor (beta chain) was captured in a study of T cells in Graves' hyperthyroidism and ophthalmopathy. Study summary: Blood from the periphery was taken at initial diagnosis, before any treatment. Overall study results and limits: Within blood appeared most thyroid clonotypes that had expanded above 0.001. Ophthalmopathy, which appeared later, was predicted by the model a median roughly 6.4 months before onset.

This clonotype has just a few counts. Its antigen is still unknown. One end of the junction varies from germline; a read error may be responsible. Amplified TCR beta CDR3 regions derived from RNA transcripts. RT-PCR in the first round (using the HTBI primer set) targeted the TCR CDR3. TCRdb passed the multiplex PCR reads through MiXCR, listing each CDR3 protein once. Of hundreds of thousands of distinct CDR3 sequences detected, roughly 15% appear once; the ten largest clones hold roughly an eighth. This CDR3 comprises 16 residues. The chain recombines TRBV12-3 or TRBV12-4 with TRBJ1-6, with D tentatively TRBD1 (6 bases). Material for sequencing was blood. This TCR derives from a woman aged 50 to 60 with Graves' ophthalmopathy. The CDR3 sequence is CASSLGGGTPNSPLHF. The CDR3 coding sequence is TGTGCCAGCAGCTTAGGTGGGGGGACACCGAATTCACCCCTCCACTTT.